The T cell receptor (beta chain) under discussion was sequenced for a study of blood T cells in healthy people across ages. Per sample, extraction of total RNA gave at least 6 micrograms in every case. The CDR3 sequence is 13 residues long. The sample holds a few counts of this clonotype. The authors ran a second PCR of about 7 to 11 cycles using a sample-barcoded 5' primer and a J-beta primer mix. TCRdb called the 5' RACE reads again in MiXCR, with one record for every CDR3 protein. The sample includes about 1,800,000 distinct CDR3 sequences, 28% of them seen just once. The sample comprised blood. The V gene is TRBV21-1, the J gene TRBJ1-1. TRBV21-1 is shown as a pseudogene. This receptor was identified in a woman aged 30 to 39 in good health. CDR3 in DNA: TGTGCCAGCAGCAAAGTGGCGGACTCTCGGGCTTTCTTT. It encodes CASSKVADSRAFF.